The next 24 T cell receptor beta chains were all read from a single sample in a study of cytomegalovirus exposure and HLA in healthy donors. Vbeta (60) and Jbeta (13) primers were used in the PCR. Data came from immunoSEQ multiplex PCR; TCRdb stores just in-frame clones and leaves some out. Among 95,000 to 130,000 clones listed, 65% to 90% were seen once. Specimen: PBMCs. Receptor source: a woman aged 25 to 39 in good health and CMV-seronegative.

The rearrangement links TRBV19 to TRBJ1-5; D is undetermined. V was pared by 4 bases and J by 7 bases, with 11 bases between. The germline gives CDR1 LNHDA, CDR2 SQIVND (reference sequence). This CDR3 contains 13 residues. Written as DNA, the CDR3 is TGTGCCAGTAGTACCCCCGGCGGGCAGCCCCAGCATTTT. It specifies CASSTPGGQPQHF.

The chain recombines TRBV11-2 with TRBJ2-1; TRBD2 aligns across 7 bases. This CDR3 spans 17 amino acids. The germline V gene encodes CDR1 SGHAT and CDR2 FQNNGV. Unmatched junction bases numbered 18, after V lost 6 bases and J lost 7 bases. The CDR3 spells CASSPFWTGGPGNEQFF. The CDR3 coding sequence is TGTGCCAGCAGTCCTTTTTGGACGGGAGGCCCGGGAAATGAGCAGTTCTTC.

The V call is TRBV5-1, the J call TRBJ2-5; 10 positions agree with TRBD2. The CDR3 consists of 17 residues. With V trimmed by 0 bases and J by 0 bases, 5 bases remained unmatched. Germline values: CDR1 SGHRS, CDR2 YFSETQ. The CDR3 coding sequence is TGCGCCAGCAGCTTGGGACTAGCGGGCGAGTACCAAGAGACCCAGTACTTC. It translates to CASSLGLAGEYQETQYF. Filled out from reference TRBV5-1 and TRBJ2-5, the complete variable domain reads KAGVTQTPRYLIKTRGQQVTLSCSPISGHRSVSWYQQTPGQGLQFLFEYFSETQRNKGNFPGRFSGRQFSNSRSEMNVSTLELGDSALYLCASSLGLAGEYQETQYFGPGTRLLVL.

Points on this clone: One junction end does not reproduce the germline sequence, and a read error may be involved. V is TRBV7-9 and J is TRBJ2-5, with a possible D match to TRBD2 (6 bases). CDR3 length equals 17 residues. Germline loops: CDR1 SEHNR, CDR2 FQNEAQ (reference sequence). CDR3 DNA sequence: TGTTCCAGCAGCCCCCCGTTCCGGGACCCTGGGAGGGAGACCCAGTACTTC. This translates into CSSSPPFRDPGRETQYF.

The gene calls are TRBV11-3 and TRBJ2-5, with TRBD2 matching over 15 bases. V shed 5 bases and J 3 bases; nucleotides not matched to a gene: 4. The CDR3 covers 16 residues. Germline CDR1 reads SGHNT; CDR2 reads YENEEA. DNA for the CDR3: TGTGCCAGCAGCGTTGGACTAGCGGGAGGGGAAGAGACCCAGTACTTC. Translated: CASSVGLAGGEETQYF.

The chain carries TRBV5-1 and TRBJ2-5, with TRBD1 matching 9 bases. CDR1 is SGHRS and CDR2 is YFSETQ in the germline V gene. The V and J ends lost 4 bases and 5 bases, in that order; junction bases with no gene match: 9. The CDR3 length is 15 residues. The CDR3 region is CASSKKQGAWETQYF. Here the CDR3 DNA reads TGCGCCAGCAGCAAAAAACAGGGGGCCTGGGAGACCCAGTACTTC. Drawing the rest from reference TRBV5-1 and TRBJ2-5, the complete variable domain is KAGVTQTPRYLIKTRGQQVTLSCSPISGHRSVSWYQQTPGQGLQFLFEYFSETQRNKGNFPGRFSGRQFSNSRSEMNVSTLELGDSALYLCASSKKQGAWETQYFGPGTRLLVL.

CDR3 DNA sequence: TGTGCCATCAGAGACAGCTGGGGCACTGAAGCTTTCTTT. Translated, it gives CAIRDSWGTEAFF. The chain recombines TRBV10-3 with TRBJ1-1; a weak D match, TRBD1 (5 bases). Between the trimmed V and J ends, which lost 6 bases and 4 bases, there was a span of 12 bases. CDR1 and CDR2 (germline): ENHRY, SYGVKD. There are 13 residues in the CDR3.

This clone showed up just a few times. The chain carries TRBV9 and TRBJ2-5, with 7 bases lining up with TRBD2. The J segment lost 5 bases and the V segment lost 0 bases, leaving 10 bases of the junction unmatched. Germline assignment: CDR1 SGDLS and CDR2 YYNGEE. The length of the CDR3 is 16 residues. Here the CDR3 reads CASSVEVAGPGETQYF. In DNA form, the CDR3 reads TGTGCCAGCAGCGTAGAGGTAGCGGGTCCTGGCGAGACCCAGTACTTC.

The rearrangement uses TRBV10-2 and TRBJ2-1, with D perhaps matching TRBD2 (5 bases). Germline V gene sequence: CDR1 WSHSY, CDR2 SAAADI. The CDR3 extends over 13 amino acids. V gave up 7 bases and J gave up 6 bases, with 13 bases separating them. CDR3 nucleotide sequence: TGCGCCAGCAACACACGGGGTTTCAATGAGCAGTTCTTC. Protein sequence: CASNTRGFNEQFF.

The genes are TRBV4-1 and TRBJ1-2, with D perhaps matching TRBD1 (5 bases). CDR3 length: 15 residues. V was pared by 4 bases and J by 0 bases, with 12 bases between. Germline CDR1 MGHRA, CDR2 YSYEKL. CDR3 residues: CASSPFGGSNYGYTF. CDR3 sequence (DNA): TGCGCCAGCAGCCCCTTCGGGGGTTCTAACTATGGCTACACCTTC.

The CDR3 here is CASSIEETESYEQYF. CDR3 DNA: TGTGCCAGTAGTATAGAGGAGACAGAATCCTACGAGCAGTACTTC. The J gene is TRBJ2-7, the V gene TRBV19; D is perhaps TRBD1 (5 bases). CDR1 LNHDA and CDR2 SQIVND come from the germline V gene (reference sequence). CDR3 length: 15 amino acids. Trimming removed 0 bases at V and 1 base at J, with 10 bases between. Supplemented by reference TRBV19 and TRBJ2-7, the full variable domain reads DGGITQSPKYLFRKEGQNVTLSCEQNLNHDAMYWYRQDPGQGLRLIYYSQIVNDFQKGDIAEGYSVSREKKESFPLTVTSAQKNPTAFYLCASSIEETESYEQYFGPGTRLTVT.

V usage is TRBV19 and J usage is TRBJ2-7; D may be TRBD1 (6 bases). CDR3 length: 13 amino acids. Germline CDR1 reads LNHDA; CDR2 reads SQIVND (reference sequence). V shed 3 bases and J shed 6 bases, with 12 bases lying between them. Written as DNA, the CDR3 is TGTGCCAGTAGTATGATGGCAGGGGCCGAGCAGTACTTC. Its translation: CASSMMAGAEQYF.

The chain combines TRBV15 with TRBJ2-3; 7 bases map to TRBD1. Trimming took 0 bases from V and 5 from J; bases not matched to a gene: 5. The germline CDR1 and CDR2 sequences are LNHNV and YYDKDF (reference sequence). The CDR3 runs 15 residues. CDR3 bases: TGTGCCACCAGCAGAGAAAGGGCAGGGGGAGATACGCAGTATTTT. Translation: CATSRERAGGDTQYF.

V gene TRBV28 combines with J gene TRBJ1-5; the match to TRBD1 covers 7 bases. This CDR3 comprises 13 residues. J lost 5 bases, V lost 9 bases, and 7 bases had no gene match. Per the germline V gene, CDR1 is MDHEN and CDR2 is SYDVKM. CDR3 protein: CASNDRADQPQHF. The CDR3 DNA follows: TGTGCCAGTAACGACAGGGCGGATCAGCCCCAGCATTTT.

The V gene is TRBV4-3, the J gene TRBJ1-5; D gene uncertain. The CDR3 is made up of 16 amino acids. V was pared by 0 bases and J by 3 bases, with 12 bases between. Germline loops: CDR1 LGHNA, CDR2 YSLEER. The CDR3 nucleotides read TGCGCCAGCAGCCAAGATTTTGGGGAGCCCAATCAGCCCCAGCATTTT. Protein: CASSQDFGEPNQPQHF.

DNA of the CDR3: TGTGCCAGCAGCTTCGGGACACCCACAGATACGCAGTATTTT. This encodes CASSFGTPTDTQYF. The chain joins TRBV7-2 to TRBJ2-3; TRBD1 is a possible D gene (6 bases). The CDR3 covers 14 residues. Per the germline V gene, CDR1 is SGHTA and CDR2 is FQGNSA. Trimming took off 3 bases at V and 2 bases at J, with 9 bases between the two ends.

The V call is TRBV19, the J call TRBJ2-1, with 11 positions matching TRBD1. This CDR3 contains 16 residues. V shed 6 bases and J 9 bases; nucleotides not matched to a gene: 13. The germline gives CDR1 LNHDA, CDR2 SQIVND (reference sequence). CDR3 DNA sequence: TGTGCCAGTAGAAATACACCGGGACAGGGGGACAGTGAGCAGTTCTTC. Protein sequence: CASRNTPGQGDSEQFF.

The chain recombines TRBV18 with TRBJ2-5; D perhaps matches TRBD2 (7 bases). This CDR3 has 12 residues. The V gene lost 5 bases and the J gene lost 4 bases, with 8 bases spanning the gap. Germline assignment: CDR1 KGHSH and CDR2 LQKENI. The chain's CDR3 is CASSRGGETQYF. CDR3 sequence (DNA): TGTGCCAGCTCAAGGGGGGGAGAGACCCAGTACTTC.

The chain has TRBV28 and TRBJ1-5; the match to TRBD1 covers 10 bases. Trimming took 5 bases from V and 4 from J; bases not matched to a gene: 8. The CDR3 is 16 residues long. CDR1 is MDHEN and CDR2 is SYDVKM in the germline V gene. The CDR3 here is CASSRPRQGANQPQHF. The CDR3 DNA reads TGTGCCAGCAGTCGACCCCGACAGGGGGCAAATCAGCCCCAGCATTTT.

The J gene is TRBJ2-7, the V gene TRBV7-9; 12 nucleotides match TRBD1. V was clipped by 5 bases and J by 5 bases; unmatched bases: 10. The CDR3 consists of 16 residues. Germline V gene sequence: CDR1 SEHNR, CDR2 FQNEAQ (reference sequence). The CDR3 nucleotides are TGTGCCAGCAGCCAGGGGGGGACAGGGGGCGGCCACGAGCAGTACTTC. It codes for CASSQGGTGGGHEQYF.

In this sample, this clone turned up once. The chain couples TRBV19 to TRBJ1-5; D perhaps matches TRBD1 (5 bases). This CDR3 region has 13 residues. The V and J ends lost 3 bases and 4 bases respectively, with 7 bases between them. Per germline, CDR1 LNHDA and CDR2 SQIVND (reference sequence). The DNA for the CDR3 is TGTGCCAGTAGTATCCGACAGAATCAGCCCCAGCATTTT. Its protein is CASSIRQNQPQHF.

This clone was seen a few times. This rearrangement joins TRBV6-4 to TRBJ1-5, with D maybe TRBD1 (5 bases). Trimming removed 3 bases at V and 3 bases at J, with 12 bases between. Germline CDR1 MRHNA, CDR2 SNTAGT. The CDR3 runs 15 residues. CDR3 loop: CASSERQILNQPQHF. The CDR3 DNA sequence: TGTGCCAGCAGTGAACGACAGATACTCAATCAGCCCCAGCATTTT.

The chain joins TRBV10-3 to TRBJ1-1; tentative D call: TRBD1 (5 bases). The CDR3 is made up of 15 amino acids. Germline-derived CDR1 and CDR2 are ENHRY and SYGVKD. Trimming took off 0 bases at V and 4 bases at J, with 12 bases between the two ends. The CDR3 sequence: CAISESNKGPTEAFF. CDR3 DNA sequence: TGTGCCATCAGTGAGTCGAATAAGGGGCCCACTGAAGCTTTCTTT.

As for this clone: Given a far larger clone just one base away, this is likely a sequencing read error. The chain is built from TRBV6-4 and TRBJ2-3; D not resolved. Germline loops: CDR1 MRHNA, CDR2 SNTAGT. The CDR3 is 15 amino acids. Deletions cut 0 bases from V and 0 bases from J, with 7 bases between. The CDR3 coding sequence is TGTGCCAGCAGTGACTCTAGCCGGAGCACAGATACGCAGTATTTT. It is translated as CASSDSSRSTDTQYF.